The T cell receptor beta chain under discussion was sequenced for a study of cytomegalovirus exposure and HLA in healthy donors. Whole-study results and caveats: Prediction of most subjects' HLA-A and HLA-B alleles by TCR beta sequences was reportedly accurate. Previously analyzed data showed that most TCR beta V segments were productive at a frequency of about 87% or about 30%. Differences between HLA loci emerged in a later analysis of TCR association rates, with DRB1 most and HLA-C fewest. Presence/absence analyses assumed roughly uniform sequencing depth across donors.

PCR was performed using 60 Vbeta and 13 Jbeta primers. This table comes from immunoSEQ multiplex PCR, and its TCRdb copy is limited to in-frame clones, with some not included. Of some 160,000 clones in the sample, over 70% were seen once. This CDR3 spans 13 amino acids. Germline CDR1 reads MNHEY; CDR2 reads SVGAGI. Of note for this clone: Antigen specificity is unknown. At one end, the junction sequence differs from germline, possibly due to a read error.

This TCR derives from a woman aged 18 to 35 in good health and CMV-seronegative. The V call is TRBV6-5, the J call TRBJ2-6; D is perhaps TRBD1 (5 bases). The sequenced sample consisted of PBMCs. DNA of the CDR3: TGTGCCAGCATCGGCTCTGGGGCCAACGGCCTGACTTTC. Translating gives CASIGSGANGLTF.